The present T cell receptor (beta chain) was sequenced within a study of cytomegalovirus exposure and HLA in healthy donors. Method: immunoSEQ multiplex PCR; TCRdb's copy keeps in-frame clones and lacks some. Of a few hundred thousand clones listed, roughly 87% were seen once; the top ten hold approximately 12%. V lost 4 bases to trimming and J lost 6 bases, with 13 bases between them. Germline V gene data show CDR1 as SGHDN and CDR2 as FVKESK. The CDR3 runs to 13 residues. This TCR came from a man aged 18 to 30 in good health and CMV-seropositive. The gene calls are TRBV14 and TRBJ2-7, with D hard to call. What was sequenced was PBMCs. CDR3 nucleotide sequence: TGTGCCAGCAGCCCCTGGCTAGAGGTCGAGCAGTACTTC. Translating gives CASSPWLEVEQYF.